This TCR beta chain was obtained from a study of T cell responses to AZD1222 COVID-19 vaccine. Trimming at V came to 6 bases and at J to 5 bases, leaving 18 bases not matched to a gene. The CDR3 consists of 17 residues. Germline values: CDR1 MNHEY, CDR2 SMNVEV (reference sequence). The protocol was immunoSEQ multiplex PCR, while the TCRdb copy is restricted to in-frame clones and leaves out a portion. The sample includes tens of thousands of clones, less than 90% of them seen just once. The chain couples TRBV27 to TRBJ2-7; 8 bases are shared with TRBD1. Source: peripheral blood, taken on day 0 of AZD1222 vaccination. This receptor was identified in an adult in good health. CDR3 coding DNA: TGTGCCAGCAGCTTAGGGGGGATGGACAGGGCTTTCCACGAGCAGTACTTC. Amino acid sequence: CASSLGGMDRAFHEQYF.